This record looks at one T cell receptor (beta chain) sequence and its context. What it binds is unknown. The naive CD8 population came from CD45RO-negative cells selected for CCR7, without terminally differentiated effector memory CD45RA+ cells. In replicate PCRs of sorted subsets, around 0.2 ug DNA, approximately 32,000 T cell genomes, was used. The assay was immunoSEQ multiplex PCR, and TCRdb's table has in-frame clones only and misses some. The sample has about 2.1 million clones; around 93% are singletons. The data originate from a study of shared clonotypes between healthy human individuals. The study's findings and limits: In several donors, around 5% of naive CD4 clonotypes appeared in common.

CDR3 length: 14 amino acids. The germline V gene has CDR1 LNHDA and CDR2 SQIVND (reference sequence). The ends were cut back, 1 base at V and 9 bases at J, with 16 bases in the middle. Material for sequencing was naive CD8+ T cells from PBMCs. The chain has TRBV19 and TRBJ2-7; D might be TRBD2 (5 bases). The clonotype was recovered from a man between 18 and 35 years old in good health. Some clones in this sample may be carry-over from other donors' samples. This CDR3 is CASSIGSDGAGQYF. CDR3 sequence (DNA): TGTGCCAGTAGTATAGGGAGCGATGGCGCGGGGCAGTACTTC.